The count of the clone carrying this T cell receptor (beta chain) is one. What it recognizes is unknown. The sample belongs to a study of PD-L1 blockade in urothelial cancer. About the research overall: Researchers looked at the blood 3 weeks (second dose) and 6 weeks after treatment began. Typically, measured as a median, blood samples had approximately 130,000 T cells.

Study-level results: Those with durable benefit had larger increases in tumor-associated blood clones at 3 weeks.

Libraries were prepared by immunoSEQ multiplex PCR; TCRdb keeps only in-frame clonotypes and omits some of them. Among roughly 43,000 clones listed, 70% to 90% were seen once. Germline V gene lookup returns CDR1 LNHDA and CDR2 SQIVND (reference sequence). The V segment lost 7 bases and the J segment 8 bases; nucleotides outside the gene matches: 9. There are 14 residues in the CDR3. Time point denoted: pretreatment peripheral blood. The sequenced sample was PBMCs, obtained around atezolizumab (anti-PD-L1) treatment. This TCR was recovered from a man aged 60 to 69 with urothelial cancer. This chain joins TRBV19 and TRBJ2-1; 9 positions match TRBD1. Here the CDR3 DNA reads TGTGCCAGTACCTCGGACAGGGGTTTGGATGAGCAGTTCTTC. This gives the protein CASTSDRGLDEQFF.